Listed below are T cell receptor beta chains from one sample, sequenced in a study of blood T cell repertoires in COVID-19. The repertoire was sequenced with immunoSEQ multiplex PCR; TCRdb's copy has only in-frame clones and lacks some. The sample contains about 180,000 clones, roughly nine tenths of which appear only once. Source material: peripheral blood. The receptors stem from a man aged 18 to 29 who had recovered from COVID-19. Each CDR3 is given with its conserved first and last residue. D genes are given only for firm matches. Where a row states a size, it is once, few, many or the class of an expanded clone; other rows omit it.

>12|once|TRBV28|TRBJ1-1|-
TGTGCCAGCAGTTTAGTCCCTACCGGAGCTTTCTTT
CASSLVPTGAFF
>14|few|TRBV7-9|TRBJ1-6|-
TGTGCCAGCAGCCCGGACACAGCTAATTCACCCCTCCACTTT
CASSPDTANSPLHF
>15|-|TRBV5-1|TRBJ2-1|TRBD1
TGCGCCAGCAGGGACAGGCCGCGCTCCTACAATGAGCAGTTCTTC
CASRDRPRSYNEQFF
>14|-|TRBV9|TRBJ1-2|-
TGTGCCAGCAGCGATAACAGGGAATCGTATGGCTACACCTTC
CASSDNRESYGYTF
>16|-|TRBV4-3|TRBJ2-7|-
TGCGCCAGCAGCCTGGGGGGGGCAGCTTCCACCTACGAGCAGTACTTC
CASSLGGAASTYEQYF
>14|-|TRBV6-2/TRBV6-3|TRBJ1-1|TRBD1
TGTGCCAGCAGCCGGGACAGCGGTTTCCCGTCAGCTTTCTTT
CASSRDSGFPSAFF
>15|-|TRBV4-1|TRBJ2-5|-
TGCGCCAGCAGCCAGCCGGGACTGCAGACAGAGACCCAGTACTTC
CASSQPGLQTETQYF
>15|-|TRBV7-2|TRBJ2-3|TRBD2
TGTGCCAGCAGCTTAATCGCGGGAGGGCCCTCGACGCAGTATTTT
CASSLIAGGPSTQYF
>13|-|TRBV2|TRBJ1-4|-
TGTGCCAGCAGTGGCAGGGGTAATGAAAAACTGTTTTTT
CASSGRGNEKLFF
>15|-|TRBV7-6|TRBJ2-3|TRBD2
TGTGCCAGCAGCTTAGCGGAGCGGGAATCAGATACGCAGTATTTT
CASSLAERESDTQYF
>13|-|TRBV7-2|TRBJ1-2|-
TGTGCCAGCAGCTTAGTCAGGGAGGGGGGCTACACCTTC
CASSLVREGGYTF
>14|-|TRBV5-4|TRBJ2-7|TRBD1
TGTGCCAGCAGCAAACAGGGGGCTACCTACGAGCAGTACTTC
CASSKQGATYEQYF
>14|-|TRBV6-5|TRBJ1-5|-
TGTGCCAGCAGTCGAGCCAGGTCGGATCAGCCCCAGCATTTT
CASSRARSDQPQHF
>16|-|TRBV5-1|TRBJ1-1|TRBD1
TGCGCCAGCAGATGGGGGACAGGGTCACCGAACACTGAAGCTTTCTTT
CASRWGTGSPNTEAFF
>13|few|TRBV2|TRBJ1-1|-
TGTGCCAGCAGTTCACAGGCGAACACTGAAGCTTTCTTT
CASSSQANTEAFF
>15|-|TRBV10-3|TRBJ2-3|TRBD2
TGTGCCATCAGCCCTAGCGGGGTTAGCACAGATACGCAGTATTTT
CAISPSGVSTDTQYF
>15|-|TRBV7-7|TRBJ2-3|-
TGTGCTAGCAGCGCGGACGGGACTAGCACAGATACGCAGTATTTT
CASSADGTSTDTQYF
>15|once|TRBV11-2|TRBJ2-7|-
TGTGCCAGCAGCTTGGTTCGACAGGCTTACTACGAGCAGTACTTC
CASSLVRQAYYEQYF
>18|few|TRBV4-1|TRBJ2-7|TRBD2
TGCGCCAGCAGCTTCCGGACTAGCGGGATATATCGCTCCTACGAGCAGTACTTC
CASSFRTSGIYRSYEQYF
>16|-|TRBV2|TRBJ2-6|TRBD1
TGTGCCAGCAAGTCAGGGGGCAGTCCTGGGGCCAACGTCCTGACTTTC
CASKSGGSPGANVLTF
>15|-|TRBV6-4|TRBJ2-3|TRBD2
TGTGCCAGCAGTGACCAAGCGGGAACTACAGATACGCAGTATTTT
CASSDQAGTTDTQYF
>11|-|TRBV12-3/TRBV12-4|TRBJ2-1|-
TGTGCCAGCACCCTCGCCGGGGAGCAGTTCTTC
CASTLAGEQFF
>11|-|TRBV5-6|TRBJ2-1|TRBD1
TGTGCCAGCAGTTACAGGGGAGAGCAGTTCTTC
CASSYRGEQFF
>18|few|TRBV21-1|TRBJ1-1|-
TGTGCCAGCAGACCTGGGGGAAAACAGGGGGATTTGAACACTGAAGCTTTCTTT
CASRPGGKQGDLNTEAFF
>13|-|TRBV19|TRBJ2-7|-
TGTGCCAGTAGTATAGGCAGTTTCTACGAGCAGTACTTC
CASSIGSFYEQYF
>14|few|TRBV19|TRBJ2-1|TRBD1
TGTGCCAGTGAAGACAGGGGAAGCTACAATGAGCAGTTCTTC
CASEDRGSYNEQFF
>15|-|TRBV2|TRBJ1-5|TRBD1
TGTGCCAGCAGACCGGGGACAGGGGGCAATCAGCCCCAGCATTTT
CASRPGTGGNQPQHF
>14|-|TRBV4-3|TRBJ2-1|-
TGCGCCAGCAGCCAAGAGGGACTTCACAATGAGCAGTTCTTC
CASSQEGLHNEQFF
>13|-|TRBV12-3/TRBV12-4|TRBJ1-1|-
TGTGCCAGCGAGTTAGGAGGAGTCACTGAAGCTTTCTTT
CASELGGVTEAFF
>15|-|TRBV5-4|TRBJ2-5|-
TGTGCCAGCAGCTCCCGGGGTGGGGTCGGAGAGACCCAGTACTTC
CASSSRGGVGETQYF
>15|-|TRBV12-5|TRBJ2-1|TRBD2
TGTGCTAGTGGTGAGGGACTAGCGGAGGTCAATGAGCAGTTCTTC
CASGEGLAEVNEQFF
>14|-|TRBV18|TRBJ2-5|-
TGTGCCAGCTCACCATCTAACAGGCAAGAGACCCAGTACTTC
CASSPSNRQETQYF
>15|-|TRBV6-6|TRBJ1-1|-
TGTGCCAGCAGTCAACATCAGGGAAGGAACACTGAAGCTTTCTTT
CASSQHQGRNTEAFF
>15|once|TRBV2|TRBJ2-7|TRBD1
TGTGCCAGCAGAAGGGACAGGGCGAGCACCTACGAGCAGTACTTC
CASRRDRASTYEQYF
>13|-|TRBV29-1|TRBJ2-1|-
TGCAGCGATACGGGACTCAGCTACAATGAGCAGTTCTTC
CSDTGLSYNEQFF
>13|-|TRBV29-1|TRBJ1-1|TRBD1
TGCAGCGTTGCGACAGGGACCCACACTGAAGCTTTCTTT
CSVATGTHTEAFF
>15|-|TRBV6-2/TRBV6-3|TRBJ1-2|TRBD1
TGTGCCAGCAGCGTGGGGACAGTAGCTAACTATGGCTACACCTTC
CASSVGTVANYGYTF
>14|-|TRBV28|TRBJ2-7|TRBD2
TGTGCCAGCAGCCTCCCAAGACTAGCGTACGAGCAGTACTTC
CASSLPRLAYEQYF
>18|-|TRBV3-1/TRBV3-2|TRBJ1-3|TRBD1
TGTGCCAGCAGCCAGACAGGGACAATCTTTAGCTCTGGAAACACCATATATTTT
CASSQTGTIFSSGNTIYF
>15|-|TRBV6-2/TRBV6-3|TRBJ2-4|-
TGTGCCAGCAGTTACTTCTCGGACTACAAAAACATTCAGTACTTC
CASSYFSDYKNIQYF
>15|-|TRBV5-1|TRBJ1-2|-
TGCGCCAGCAGTCCCGGGGGGGCCGGGGGCTATGGCTACACCTTC
CASSPGGAGGYGYTF
>22|-|TRBV21-1|TRBJ2-4|-
TGTGCCAGCAGCAACTTACAGGGCGCCTCGACGTTAAACGGACTAGCCAAAAACATTCAGTACTTC
CASSNLQGASTLNGLAKNIQYF
>12|-|TRBV19|TRBJ1-1|-
TGTGCCAGTAGTCCGAGGAGGGAAGAAGCTTTCTTT
CASSPRREEAFF
>16|once|TRBV6-2/TRBV6-3|TRBJ1-5|TRBD1
TGTGCCAGCAGTTACGACCGGACAGGGCCCCATCAGCCCCAGCATTTT
CASSYDRTGPHQPQHF
>14|-|TRBV6-1|TRBJ1-1|-
TGTGCCAGCAGTGAATGGGGGGGAAACACTGAAGCTTTCTTT
CASSEWGGNTEAFF
>13|-|TRBV5-5|TRBJ1-6|-
TGTGCCAGCACCCTCGTATATAATTCACCCCTCCACTTT
CASTLVYNSPLHF
>13|-|TRBV6-2/TRBV6-3|TRBJ1-1|-
TGTGCCAGCAGTCGGGGAGGGGGCACTGAAGCTTTCTTT
CASSRGGGTEAFF
>18|once|TRBV9|TRBJ2-2|TRBD1
TGTGCCAGCAGCGCACGGGACAGAATAACGACGAACACCGGGGAGCTGTTTTTT
CASSARDRITTNTGELFF
>14|-|TRBV5-4|TRBJ2-3|TRBD1
TGTGCCAGCAGCAGGGACAGAAACACAGATACGCAGTATTTT
CASSRDRNTDTQYF
>13|-|TRBV19|TRBJ2-7|TRBD2
TGTGCCAGTAGCGGGAGGGTCTCCTACGAGCAGTACTTC
CASSGRVSYEQYF
>16|-|TRBV14|TRBJ2-4|-
TGTGCCAGCAGCCAGCGGGGGCTGCTAGCCAAAAACATTCAGTACTTC
CASSQRGLLAKNIQYF
>15|-|TRBV5-4|TRBJ2-2|TRBD2
TGTGCCAGCAGCCGAGCGGCGGGAGAGAACGGGGAGCTGTTTTTT
CASSRAAGENGELFF
>13|once|TRBV2|TRBJ2-5|TRBD2
TGTGCCAGCAGGAGCGGGAGTCCAGAGACCCAGTACTTC
CASRSGSPETQYF
>15|once|TRBV19|TRBJ1-6|-
TGTGCCACTCGGGAGTACAGCTCCTATAATTCACCCCTCCACTTT
CATREYSSYNSPLHF
>15|-|TRBV20-1|TRBJ2-3|TRBD2
TGCAGTGCTAGTCCGGCGGGAGACGGTTCAGATACGCAGTATTTT
CSASPAGDGSDTQYF
>21|-|TRBV4-1|TRBJ2-3|TRBD2
TGCGCCAGCAGCCAAGTCGGAACTAGCGGGAGGGCCACCTCTAGCACAGATACGCAGTATTTT
CASSQVGTSGRATSSTDTQYF
>15|-|TRBV5-6|TRBJ1-5|-
TGTGCCAGCAGCTTGAGTCACAGGGATGATCAGCCCCAGCATTTT
CASSLSHRDDQPQHF
>15|-|TRBV7-9|TRBJ2-1|-
TGTGCCAGCAGCTTAGGGAGTGATCTATACAATGAGCAGTTCTTC
CASSLGSDLYNEQFF